The clone carrying this TCR beta chain was seen a few times. Antigen: not known. This sample stems from a study of T cell repertoires in cytomegalovirus infection. Overall study: The authors used CMV epitopes that were HLA-C-restricted (recently identified) and HLA-B-restricted (well studied).

TCRdb ran MiXCR on the reads and lists one entry per CDR3 protein. The sample consists of 45,000 to 65,000 distinct CDR3 sequences, less than 20% of them appearing once. Germline V lookup: CDR1 SGHTA, CDR2 FQGNSA. V dropped 5 bases and J dropped 0 bases, with 11 bases sitting between them. CDR3 length equals 15 residues. This sequence originates from a human donor in good health (CMV status not recorded). Some clones in this sample may be carry-over from other donors' samples. The material was CD8+ T cells from cultured PBMCs, obtained from culture after CMV antigen stimulation. The V and J genes are TRBV7-2 and TRBJ1-5; D remains unclear. The CDR3 region has the DNA TGTGCCAGCAGCGGAGACCCGGATAGCAATCAGCCCCAGCATTTT. As protein: CASSGDPDSNQPQHF.